These 23 T cell receptor beta chains share one sample of origin, sequenced in a study of T cells in Graves' hyperthyroidism and ophthalmopathy. What was amplified from RNA transcripts were TCR beta CDR3 regions. Using the HTBI primer set, a first-round RT-PCR was run on the TCR CDR3. TCRdb itself ran the multiplex PCR reads through MiXCR, one entry per CDR3 protein. The sample has 750,000 to 900,000 distinct CDR3 sequences; roughly 37% are singletons. The specimen was blood. These receptors all come from a man between 18 and 29 years old with Graves' hyperthyroidism.

CDR3 sequence: CSARSDRDFNTEAFF. In nucleotides, the CDR3 is TGCAGTGCTAGAAGTGACAGGGACTTCAACACTGAAGCTTTCTTT. The chain employs TRBV20-1 and TRBJ1-1; 7 positions agree with TRBD1. Unmatched junction bases numbered 8, after V lost 2 bases and J lost 2 bases. Germline V CDR1 and CDR2: DFQATT, SNEGSKA (reference sequence). The CDR3 is made up of 15 amino acids.

This clonotype was seen repeatedly, ten times or more. This chain links TRBV29-1 with TRBJ2-5, with D unresolved. The CDR3 contains 12 residues. In germline, CDR1 is SQVTM, CDR2 ANQGSEA. V lost 4 bases, J lost 4 bases, and 10 bases lay in between. The CDR3: CSVVKDRETQYF. CDR3 nucleotides: TGCAGCGTTGTGAAGGACCGAGAGACCCAGTACTTC.

This clonotype was seen only a few times. The chain couples TRBV7-6 to TRBJ1-1; no clear D gene. Trimming removed 5 bases from V and 1 base from J, with 11 bases in between. The V gene's germline CDR1 is SGHVS and CDR2 FNYEAQ. The CDR3 sequence is 14 residues long. CDR3 region: CASSVIEENTEAFF. The DNA for the CDR3 is TGTGCCAGCAGCGTAATAGAGGAGAACACTGAAGCTTTCTTT.

The gene calls are TRBV6-5 and TRBJ2-2, with D perhaps TRBD1 (6 bases). The V and J ends lost 6 bases and 0 bases respectively, with 11 bases between them. The CDR3 contains 15 residues. The germline CDR1 and CDR2 sequences are MNHEY and SVGAGI. The CDR3 is CASSRTVPNTGELFF. CDR3 nucleotide sequence: TGTGCCAGCAGCCGGACAGTGCCGAACACCGGGGAGCTGTTTTTT.

This clonotype was seen just once. The gene calls are TRBV7-8 and TRBJ1-2; the D gene is possibly TRBD1 (5 bases). V lost 6 bases and J lost 5, with 19 bases in between. The germline gives CDR1 SGHVS, CDR2 FQNEAQ. This CDR3 has 15 amino acids. The CDR3 loop reads CASSDFRGGGYGYTF. The CDR3 nucleotides are TGTGCCAGCAGTGACTTCCGGGGGGGTGGTTATGGCTACACCTTC.

J is TRBJ1-6 and V is TRBV20-1, with no clear D. The germline CDR1 and CDR2 sequences are DFQATT and SNEGSKA (reference sequence). CDR3 length equals 15 residues. V was cut by 5 bases and J by 10 bases, with 21 bases left in between. CDR3 coding DNA: TGCAGTGCTCAATATCCCCCGGGGATCAGCTCACCCCTCCACTTT. Protein product: CSAQYPPGISSPLHF.

The sample holds many counts of this clonotype. The chain carries TRBV7-2 and TRBJ1-5; D is perhaps TRBD1 (5 bases). V shed 1 base and J shed 4 bases, with 11 bases lying between them. The CDR3 is 15 amino acids. Germline CDR1 SGHTA, CDR2 FQGNSA. CDR3 in amino acids: CASSLGHRTNQPQHF. CDR3 nucleotide sequence: TGTGCCAGCAGCTTAGGACACAGGACTAATCAGCCCCAGCATTTT.

In this sample, this clonotype turned up a few times. V usage is TRBV10-1 and J usage is TRBJ1-2, with D maybe TRBD1 (5 bases). V was clipped by 6 bases and J by 6 bases, with 11 bases between them. Germline V gives CDR1 WNHNN, CDR2 SYGVQD (reference sequence). The CDR3 covers 12 residues. CDR3 DNA: TGCGCCAGCAGGCTAGGGGAAGATGGCTACACCTTC. It is translated as CASRLGEDGYTF.

The chain uses TRBV2 and TRBJ2-7, with D unresolved. The CDR3 sequence is 14 residues long. Germline CDR1 reads SNHLY; CDR2 reads FYNNEI. V gave up 1 base and J gave up 1 base, with 8 bases separating them. CDR3 sequence (DNA): TGTGCCAGCAGTGAAGGGGTCGGATCCTACGAGCAGTACTTC. Its protein product is CASSEGVGSYEQYF.

This chain links TRBV2 with TRBJ1-2; D gene uncertain. Deletions cut 9 bases from V and 6 bases from J, with 14 bases between. Germline V lookup: CDR1 SNHLY, CDR2 FYNNEI. This CDR3 spans 12 amino acids. This CDR3 is CARGLGVDGYTF. The DNA of the CDR3 is TGTGCCAGGGGTTTGGGAGTGGATGGCTACACCTTC.

The V call is TRBV7-3, the J call TRBJ2-7, with TRBD2 identical over 12 bases. The V gene's germline CDR1 is SGHTA and CDR2 FQGTGA. The CDR3 is made up of 15 amino acids. V trimming: 4 bases; J trimming: 6 bases; junction bases outside the gene matches: 7. The CDR3 DNA sequence: TGTGCCAGCAGCTCGCTGACTAGCGGGAGACCCGAGCAGTACTTC. Translated, it gives CASSSLTSGRPEQYF.

This clonotype has a handful of counts. The chain combines TRBV10-3 with TRBJ2-7, with TRBD1 matching over 9 bases. The J segment lost 6 bases and the V segment lost 10 bases, leaving 19 bases of the junction unmatched. CDR3 size: 16 residues. Germline V gene sequence: CDR1 ENHRY, CDR2 SYGVKD. DNA for the CDR3: TGTGCCAGCAGCCCCAGACTAGGGACAGGGAATCGCGAGCAGTACTTC. Translating it yields CASSPRLGTGNREQYF.

Concerning this clonotype itself: This may stem from a read error, because a much larger clone lies one nucleotide away. The J gene is TRBJ2-7, the V gene TRBV29-1; 12 bases are a match to TRBD2. Germline loops: CDR1 SQVTM, CDR2 ANQGSEA. The CDR3 covers 13 residues. For the CDR3, the DNA is TGCGGCGTGAAGACTAGCGGGAGAATCGAGCAGTACTTC. Protein product: CGVKTSGRIEQYF.

In DNA, the CDR3 is TGTGCCACCGGGACAGGGTCAGTCGAGCAGTACTTC. Translating gives CATGTGSVEQYF. The V and J genes are TRBV2 and TRBJ2-7, with 9 bases fitting TRBD1. This CDR3 has 12 residues. CDR1 and CDR2 (germline): SNHLY, FYNNEI. The junction had 7 bases not matched to a gene; V was cut back by 10 bases and J by 6 bases.

The chain couples TRBV7-8 to TRBJ2-7, with a weak D call TRBD2 (5 bases). This CDR3 has 14 amino acids. V was pared by 5 bases and J by 3 bases, with 14 bases between. Germline lookup yields CDR1 SGHVS and CDR2 FQNEAQ. The CDR3 region has the DNA TGTGCCAGCAGCGTGGGAGAAATCTTCTACGAGCAGTACTTC. Its translation: CASSVGEIFYEQYF.

This clonotype has a handful of counts. CDR3 DNA: TGTGCCAGTAACAAAGAGGGGTTCATGAACACTGAAGCTTTCTTT. It yields the protein CASNKEGFMNTEAFF. The chain joins TRBV19 to TRBJ1-1; D might be TRBD1 (5 bases). This CDR3 comprises 15 residues. Germline values: CDR1 LNHDA, CDR2 SQIVND (reference sequence). V was pared by 7 bases and J by 0 bases, with 15 bases between. Filled out from reference TRBV19 and TRBJ1-1, the complete variable domain reads DGGITQSPKYLFRKEGQNVTLSCEQNLNHDAMYWYRQDPGQGLRLIYYSQIVNDFQKGDIAEGYSVSREKKESFPLTVTSAQKNPTAFYLCASNKEGFMNTEAFFGQGTRLTVV.

This clonotype was seen a handful of times. This chain connects TRBV11-2 to TRBJ1-2; TRBD1 might be the D (5 bases). The CDR3 length is 14 residues. Germline-derived CDR1 and CDR2 are SGHAT and FQNNGV. V was shortened by 4 bases and J by 7 bases, with 16 bases between the two germline ends. The CDR3: CASSSLDKWGGYTF. CDR3 in DNA: TGTGCCAGCAGCTCTCTGGACAAGTGGGGTGGCTACACCTTC.

For this clonotype: A much larger clone lies one base from this, so it may be a read error. The chain recombines TRBV29-1 with TRBJ2-5, with D perhaps matching TRBD1 (5 bases). The CDR3 is 12 amino acids. The V gene lost 7 bases and the J gene lost 4 bases, with 13 bases spanning the gap. Germline CDR1 SQVTM, CDR2 ANQGSEA. The CDR3 DNA reads as TGCAGCGCCCTGGGGCAAGTAGAGACCCAGTACTTC. Protein product: CSALGQVETQYF.

At least ten counts were recorded for this clonotype. This chain links TRBV15 with TRBJ1-2; weak D call: TRBD1 (6 bases). Trimming took 1 base from V and 8 from J, leaving 20 bases between them. CDR1 LNHNV and CDR2 YYDKDF come from the germline V gene (reference sequence). CDR3 length: 16 residues. Here the CDR3 reads CATSRASTGTRYGYTF. In DNA, the CDR3 is TGTGCCACCAGCAGAGCTTCGACAGGAACTCGTTACGGCTACACCTTC.

This clonotype came up many times. The rearrangement links TRBV12-3 or TRBV12-4 to TRBJ1-2; D gene ambiguous. The ends were cut back, 4 bases at V and 9 bases at J, with 12 bases in the middle. This CDR3 spans 12 amino acids. CDR3 region: CASSSEAESYTF. The CDR3 DNA follows: TGTGCCAGCAGTTCGGAGGCAGAGAGCTACACCTTC.

This clonotype was counted many times. This rearrangement joins TRBV29-1 to TRBJ1-1, with D possibly TRBD1 on 5 matching bases. The CDR3 consists of 13 residues. Per the germline V gene, CDR1 is SQVTM and CDR2 is ANQGSEA. The germline V and J ends were trimmed by 7 bases and 0 bases, with 12 bases remaining between them. The CDR3 sequence is CSGSGHLNTEAFF. In DNA, the CDR3 is TGCAGCGGCTCGGGGCATTTGAACACTGAAGCTTTCTTT.

This clonotype was counted ten times or more. This chain joins TRBV7-9 and TRBJ2-5, with a possible D match to TRBD2 (5 bases). Germline V gene sequence: CDR1 SEHNR, CDR2 FQNEAQ (reference sequence). V was trimmed by 6 bases and J by 10 bases, leaving 12 bases between them. There are 11 residues in the CDR3. CDR3 in DNA: TGTGCCAGCAGTACGGCCGGGGACCAGTACTTC. It is translated as CASSTAGDQYF.

This clonotype was detected ten times or more. The CDR3 DNA sequence: TGTGCCAGCAGCTTAATCACAGGGCACGAGCAGTACTTC. Encoded protein: CASSLITGHEQYF. This chain uses TRBV7-9 with TRBJ2-7; tentatively, D is TRBD1 (6 bases). V dropped 2 bases and J dropped 5 bases, with 10 bases sitting between them. This CDR3 is built from 13 residues. CDR1 is SEHNR and CDR2 is FQNEAQ in the germline V gene (reference sequence).